The source of this T cell receptor (beta chain) is a study of vaccination and CD4 T cells after COVID-19. Once obtained from cultured CD4+ T cells, the DNA was sequenced using the Oncomine TCR Beta short-read assay. TCRdb redid the calling of the PCR reads with MiXCR, one entry per CDR3 protein. This table holds approximately 23,000 distinct CDR3 sequences, roughly 50% found once. Documented treatment: roughly nine-day PBMC culture with coronavirus spike peptide pools or control peptides (ViraFEST assay). In regard to this clonotype: The target antigen is unknown.

V was shortened by 0 bases and J by 0 bases, with 9 bases between the two germline ends. This CDR3 is 14 amino acids long. The germline V gene encodes CDR1 DFQATT and CDR2 SNEGSKA (reference sequence). The chain is built from TRBV20-1 and TRBJ2-7, with a weak D call TRBD2 (5 bases). The clonotype comes from a human donor who received a COVID-19 vaccine. Sequencing used CD4+ T cells from blood, cultured in vitro, obtained before SARS-CoV-2 vaccination. The CDR3 region is CSARDGKSSYEQYF. The CDR3 nucleotides read TGCAGTGCTAGAGACGGGAAGAGCTCCTACGAGCAGTACTTC.